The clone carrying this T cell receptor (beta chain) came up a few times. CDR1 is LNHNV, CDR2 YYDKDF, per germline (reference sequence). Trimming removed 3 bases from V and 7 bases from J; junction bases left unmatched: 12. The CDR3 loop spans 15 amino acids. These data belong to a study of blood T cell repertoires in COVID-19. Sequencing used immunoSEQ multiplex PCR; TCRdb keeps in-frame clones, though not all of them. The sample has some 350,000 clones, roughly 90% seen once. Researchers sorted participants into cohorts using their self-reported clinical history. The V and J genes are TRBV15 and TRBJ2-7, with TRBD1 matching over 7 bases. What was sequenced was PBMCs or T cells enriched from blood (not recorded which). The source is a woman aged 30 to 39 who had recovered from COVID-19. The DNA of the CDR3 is TGTGCCACCAGCAGGGTCCCAGGGGGAACGGGGGAGCAGTACTTC. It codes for CATSRVPGGTGEQYF.